This TCR beta chain is drawn from a study of cytotoxic CD8 clonotypes in ibrutinib-treated CLL. Looking at the study overall: Treatment had run for a median 12 months, range 6 to 36, when response samples were taken.

V was shortened by 10 bases and J by 1 base, with 13 bases between the two germline ends. The CDR3 extends over 14 amino acids. The V gene's germline CDR1 is MNHNY and CDR2 SVGAGI (reference sequence). TCRdb's copy holds only in-frame clones and misses some; the assay was immunoSEQ multiplex PCR. The sample has 15,000 to 20,000 clones; more than 65% are singletons. The chain combines TRBV6-6 with TRBJ2-2, with no clear D. The sequences come from PBMCs, collected before ibrutinib treatment. The receptor comes from a human donor with chronic lymphocytic leukemia. The CDR3 loop is CATRRQKNTGELFF. The CDR3 nucleotides read TGTGCCACCAGGCGGCAGAAGAACACCGGGGAGCTGTTTTTT.